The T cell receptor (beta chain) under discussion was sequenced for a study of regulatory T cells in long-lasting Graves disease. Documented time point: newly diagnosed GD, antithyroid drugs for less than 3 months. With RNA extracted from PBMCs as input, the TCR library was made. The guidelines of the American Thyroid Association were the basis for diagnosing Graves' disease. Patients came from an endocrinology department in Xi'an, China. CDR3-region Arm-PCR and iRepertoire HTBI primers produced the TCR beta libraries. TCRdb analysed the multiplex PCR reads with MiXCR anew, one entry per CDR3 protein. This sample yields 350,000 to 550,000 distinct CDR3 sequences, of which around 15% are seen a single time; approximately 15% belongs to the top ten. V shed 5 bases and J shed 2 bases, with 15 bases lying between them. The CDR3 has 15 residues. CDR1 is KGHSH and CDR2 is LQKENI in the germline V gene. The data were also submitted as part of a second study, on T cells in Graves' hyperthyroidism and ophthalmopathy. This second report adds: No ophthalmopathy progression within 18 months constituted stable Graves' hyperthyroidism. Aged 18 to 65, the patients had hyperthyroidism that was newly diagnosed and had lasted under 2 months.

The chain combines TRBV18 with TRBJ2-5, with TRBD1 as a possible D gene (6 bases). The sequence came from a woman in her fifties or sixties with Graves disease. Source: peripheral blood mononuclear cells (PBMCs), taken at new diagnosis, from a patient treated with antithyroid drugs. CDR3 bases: TGTGCCAGCTCAACAGGGCAGGCCTCGCAAGAGACCCAGTACTTC. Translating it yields CASSTGQASQETQYF. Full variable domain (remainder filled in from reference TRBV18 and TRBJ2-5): NAGVMQNPRHLVRRRGQEARLRCSPMKGHSHVYWYRQLPEEGLKFMVYLQKENIIDESGMPKERFSAEFPKEGPSILRIQQVVRGDSAAYFCASSTGQASQETQYFGPGTRLLVL.